Reported below is one TCR beta chain. The data stem from a study of identical twins. TCRdb used MiXCR to reprocess the 5' RACE reads, holding one entry per CDR3 protein. The table records 400,000 to 550,000 distinct CDR3 sequences, 20% to 25% of them present only once. CDR1 is SGHRS and CDR2 is YFSETQ in the germline V gene. The CDR3 runs to 14 residues. Trimming removed 1 base from V and 10 bases from J, with 12 bases in between. These data were also filed under a second study, of T cells expressing NK-cell markers. That study adds: CD8+ T cells in 5 to 7 donors included dominant NKG2C+ clonotypes at roughly 1.0-8%.

The clonotype comes from a woman in her late teens or twenties in good health. What was sequenced was CD4+ T cells sorted from blood. This rearrangement joins TRBV5-1 to TRBJ1-6; D remains unclear. The CDR3 region is CASSLTGDRSPLHF. The DNA of the CDR3 is TGCGCCAGCAGCTTGACGGGAGATAGATCACCCCTCCACTTT.